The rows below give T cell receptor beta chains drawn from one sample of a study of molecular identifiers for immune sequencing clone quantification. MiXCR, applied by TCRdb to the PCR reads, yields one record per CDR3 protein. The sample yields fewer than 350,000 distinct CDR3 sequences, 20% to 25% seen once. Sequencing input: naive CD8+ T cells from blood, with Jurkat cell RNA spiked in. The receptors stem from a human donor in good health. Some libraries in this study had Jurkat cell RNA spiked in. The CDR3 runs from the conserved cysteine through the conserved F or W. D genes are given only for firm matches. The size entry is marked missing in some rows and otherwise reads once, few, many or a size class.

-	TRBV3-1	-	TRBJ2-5	TGTGCCAGCAGCCCTACCAGATGGGGCTTCCAAGAGACCCAGTACTTC	CASSPTRWGFQETQYF
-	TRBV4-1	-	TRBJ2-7	TGCGCCAGCAGCCAACTGGTGACGGGCTACGGGCAGTACTTC	CASSQLVTGYGQYF
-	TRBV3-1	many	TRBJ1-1	TGTGCCAGCAGCCAGGAACATCGGCCGAACACTGAAGCTTTCTTT	CASSQEHRPNTEAFF
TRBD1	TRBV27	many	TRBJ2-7	TGTGCCAGCAGTTCCTCCGTGACAGGGCACGAGCAGTACTTC	CASSSSVTGHEQYF
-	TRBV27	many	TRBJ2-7	TGTGCCAGCAGTTTACTGGGCAACGAGCAGTACTTC	CASSLLGNEQYF
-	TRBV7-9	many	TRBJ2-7	TGTGCCAGCAGCTTCCCAGGAAGGTACGAGCAGTACTTC	CASSFPGRYEQYF
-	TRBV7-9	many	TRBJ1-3	TGTGCCAGCAGCTCGGGACCTTCGAGCTCTGGAAACACCATATATTTT	CASSSGPSSSGNTIYF
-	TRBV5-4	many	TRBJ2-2	TGTGCCAGCAGCTTCACAGGGTCCTCCGGGGAGCTGTTTTTT	CASSFTGSSGELFF
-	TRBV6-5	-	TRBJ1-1	TGTGCCAGCAGTTACTCGAGTTTGTTGGAGCCCGAATCGGAAGCTTTCTTT	CASSYSSLLEPESEAFF
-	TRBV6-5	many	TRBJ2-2	TGTGCCAGCAGAACGGGACGTACGAACACCGGGGAGCTGTTTTTT	CASRTGRTNTGELFF
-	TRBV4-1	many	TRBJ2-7	TGCGCCAGCAGCCAGGCAACTCTGACCTACGAGCAGTACTTC	CASSQATLTYEQYF
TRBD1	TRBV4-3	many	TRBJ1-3	TGCGCCAGCAGCCAAGCCGGGACAGTCTCTGGAAACACCATATATTTT	CASSQAGTVSGNTIYF
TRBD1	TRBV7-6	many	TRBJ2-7	TGTGCCAGCAGCCCCAAACCGGACAGGGACTACGAGCAGTACTTC	CASSPKPDRDYEQYF
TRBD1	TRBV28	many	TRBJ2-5	TGCGCCAGCAGCCCACACAGGGGGCAAGAGACCCAGTACTTC	CASSPHRGQETQYF
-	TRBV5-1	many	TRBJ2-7	TGCGCCAGCAGCTTCTCAGGGGCCCCGTCTACCTACGAGCAGTACTTC	CASSFSGAPSTYEQYF
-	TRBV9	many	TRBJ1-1	TGTGCCAGCAGCGGGGTGATGAACACTGAAGCTTTCTTT	CASSGVMNTEAFF